Reported below is one T cell receptor (beta chain). Its antigen is unknown. Preparation of the library involved 5' RACE. The input for every TCR library was approximately 3,500 ng of total RNA. For each sample, cDNA synthesis with SMARTScribe reverse transcriptase was split into eight separate reactions. During cDNA synthesis, template switching was used to introduce unique molecular identifiers that contained a 6-nucleotide sample barcode. TCRalpha and TCRbeta cDNA was amplified in two nested PCRs of about 17 and 10 cycles, and bead purification was carried out after each PCR. Before amplification, the cDNA was treated with uracil DNA-glycosylase and purified using the QIAquick PCR purification kit. The second PCR was the step at which Illumina TruSeq-compatible adapters and sample-specific barcodes were added. Library quality and concentration were assessed using TapeStation and Qubit, and about 5 ng of each library was pooled. Pooled libraries were sequenced on an Illumina HiSeq2500 single-index Rapid Run with 2 x 100 bp reads and custom sequencing primers. Turning to the authors' computational methods: MiGEC version 1.2.6 was used for UMI-based consensus assembly, which corrected PCR and sequencing errors. V(D)J alignment, clonotype assembly and CDR3 extraction were performed with MiXCR version 2.1.1. Normalisation of gene usage, clonotype sharing and MAIT/NKT TCR abundance was achieved by analysing the top 1000, 10 000 and 20 000 clonotypes per sample. Diversity was computed as the inverse Simpson index with the vegan R package after downsampling to 27 000 UMIs. Paired Mann-Whitney U tests were applied to discordant twin pairs, and Benjamini-Hochberg correction was used for multiple testing. TCRdb reprocessed the raw reads; every CDR3 protein sequence is a single record, and DNA is not supplied. Clone size and V and J calls follow TCRdb, not the original study. Per the sample table, the count is about 380,000 distinct CDR3 sequences. 2.5% to 3% of the sample lies in the top ten.

CDR1 and CDR2 are read off the germline V gene as SGHTA and FQGNSA. The CDR3 has 15 amino acids, counting the end cysteine and phenylalanine. Only the protein is on record. The data derive from a study of monozygotic twins with inflammatory bowel disease (dated by TCRdb to about 2019). Background for the entire study: The full study comprised around 28 monozygotic twin pairs: nine German pairs (four IBD-concordant, five IBD-discordant) and 19 IBD-discordant Danish pairs. The search for disease-associated traits relied mainly on comparing, within discordant pairs, IBD patients with their genetically identical healthy co-twins. Each individual had, on average, about 151 000 unique TCRalpha sequences and 181 000 unique TCRbeta sequences available for analysis.

What the authors observed across the whole study: Repertoire similarity did not differ between concordant and discordant twins, possibly due to limited statistical power. IBD patients had lower TCRbeta repertoire diversity, measured by the inverse Simpson index, than their healthy co-twins. Differing immunosuppressive treatments among patients may have added background noise and inter-individual variability to the repertoires. Compared with healthy twins, IBD patients shared fewer clonotypes with other individuals, and the difference was most pronounced in patients with signs of disease activity. No single strong signal or clonotype linked to IBD turned up in the results, so the idea that one exists was not supported. The analysis was unable to tell different T cell subtypes apart.

An approximately 2.5 ml peripheral blood sample was drawn into PAXgene tubes per donor and stored at -80°C. Without T cell sorting, total RNA was isolated from whole blood using the PAXgene blood miRNA kit on an automated QIAcube. Deep TCRalpha and TCRbeta repertoire profiling with unique molecular barcoding was performed on peripheral blood of monozygotic twin pairs concordant or discordant for inflammatory bowel disease. Smoking habits were recorded for all twin pairs, with individuals classified as current, former or never smokers. The sequence is built from TRBV7-2 and TRBJ2-3; TCRdb lists TRBD2, though no DNA is available to test this call. This sequence was found in a human donor with ulcerative colitis or Crohn's disease, or a healthy co-twin of an affected twin (not recorded which). Material: blood. The CDR3 reads as follows: CASSRRREQPDTQYF.